This T cell receptor (beta chain) was sequenced in a study of T-cell reconstitution after alpha-beta-depleted transplantation in children. General study results and limits: At one year after transplant, newly produced T cells mostly accounted for T-cell counts and diversity.

This clonotype was counted many times. Its antigen is undetermined. TCRbeta library preparation incorporated unique molecular identifiers. TCRdb reanalysed the PCR reads using MiXCR and keeps one entry per CDR3 protein. This table holds around 700,000 distinct CDR3 sequences, around 13% found once. Sequenced here: PBMCs, sampled before TCRalphabeta/CD19-depleted stem cell transplant. This TCR derives from a girl aged 2 to 10 with congenital amegakaryocytic thrombocytopenia, due to receive a stem cell transplant.

The CDR3 sequence: CASSLEGSGNTIYF. DNA of the CDR3: TGCGCCAGCAGCTTGGAGGGGTCTGGAAACACCATATATTTT. The gene calls are TRBV5-1 and TRBJ1-3, with a weak D call TRBD1 (5 bases). Trimming pared 0 bases from V and 1 base from J, leaving 5 bases between. The CDR3 has 14 residues. Per the germline V gene, CDR1 is SGHRS and CDR2 is YFSETQ.